The sequence of this T cell receptor (beta chain) was determined in a study of cytomegalovirus exposure and HLA in healthy donors. Points from the study as a whole: Specificity for CMV antigens was confirmed in vitro for a few of the CMV-associated chains.

Primers included in the PCR were 60 Vbeta and 13 Jbeta primers. Assay: immunoSEQ multiplex PCR; the TCRdb copy retains only in-frame clones and omits some. Altogether around 100,000 clones are present, about 61% being singletons, with the ten largest covering over 2%. Comment on this clone: Its antigen remains unidentified.

Trimming pared 4 bases from V and 5 bases from J, leaving 9 bases between. This CDR3 is built from 13 residues. Germline lookup yields CDR1 SGHTA and CDR2 FQGNSA. This chain uses TRBV7-2 with TRBJ1-5, with D perhaps TRBD1 (5 bases). Sequenced material: PBMCs. The sequence was obtained from a woman aged 30 to 39 in good health and CMV-seronegative. CDR3 DNA sequence: TGTGCCAGCAGCTCCAGGGTAGATCAGCCCCAGCATTTT. The encoded protein is CASSSRVDQPQHF.